This T cell receptor (beta chain) derives from a study of cytomegalovirus exposure and HLA in healthy donors. Study in general: T cells numbering some 170 million yielded 95 million to 140 million unique TCR beta sequences in an earlier analysis.

The PCR employed 60 Vbeta primers together with 13 Jbeta primers. Produced via immunoSEQ multiplex PCR; TCRdb's table is partial and in-frame only. The data show around 210,000 clones, 79% seen once. This CDR3 is built from 15 residues. V was pared by 2 bases and J by 6 bases, with 16 bases between. The V gene's germline CDR1 is KGHSH and CDR2 LQKENI. As for this clone: The antigen remains undetermined.

Findings and limits, study-wide: In a later analysis, TCR beta V- and J-gene trimming was associated with a missense DCLRE1C variant.

The source material was PBMCs. The rearrangement joins TRBV18 to TRBJ1-1, with D uncertain. This TCR came from a male donor in good health and CMV-seropositive. Here the CDR3 reads CASSPSQRTAAEAFF. Here the CDR3 DNA reads TGTGCCAGCTCACCATCACAGAGAACTGCCGCTGAAGCTTTCTTT.